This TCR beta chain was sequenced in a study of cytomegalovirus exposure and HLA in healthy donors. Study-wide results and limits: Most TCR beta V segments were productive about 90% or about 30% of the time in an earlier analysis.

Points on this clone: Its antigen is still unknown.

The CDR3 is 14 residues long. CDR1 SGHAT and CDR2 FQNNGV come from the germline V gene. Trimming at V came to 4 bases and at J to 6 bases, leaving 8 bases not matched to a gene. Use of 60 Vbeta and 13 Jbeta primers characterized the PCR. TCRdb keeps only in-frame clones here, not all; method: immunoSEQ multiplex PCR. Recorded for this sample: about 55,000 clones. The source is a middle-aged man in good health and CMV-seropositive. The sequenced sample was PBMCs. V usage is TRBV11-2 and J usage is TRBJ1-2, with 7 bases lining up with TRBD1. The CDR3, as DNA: TGTGCCAGCAGCTCCAGTACAGGGGTGGATGGCTACACCTTC. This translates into CASSSSTGVDGYTF.